One sample yielded the 15 T cell receptor beta chains listed below, sequenced in a study of T cell responses to AZD1222 COVID-19 vaccine. Some clones are missing from TCRdb's copy, which holds only in-frame ones; the method was immunoSEQ multiplex PCR. Here the sample spans around 200,000 clones, about 91% being singletons. Specimen: peripheral blood, collected on day 0 of AZD1222 vaccination. The receptors here all came from an adult in good health.

The V call is TRBV30, the J call TRBJ2-7; 13 bases line up with TRBD2. Trimming took 3 bases from V and 4 from J; bases not matched to a gene: 18. The length of the CDR3 is 19 residues. Germline CDR1 reads GTSNPN; CDR2 reads SVGIG (reference sequence). The CDR3 DNA follows: TGTGCCTGGAGGAGTGTGAACTGGAGGACTAGCGGGAGTGGGTACGAGCAGTACTTC. It codes for CAWRSVNWRTSGSGYEQYF. The whole variable domain, remainder taken from reference TRBV30 and TRBJ2-7, is SQTIHQWPATLVQPVGSPLSLECTVEGTSNPNLYWYRQAAGRGLQLLFYSVGIGQISSEVPQNLSASRPQDRQFILSSKKLLLSDSGFYLCAWRSVNWRTSGSGYEQYFGPGTRLTVT.

This clone has just one count. The gene calls are TRBV6-5 and TRBJ2-7; no clear D. Germline CDR1 is MNHEY and CDR2 is SVGAGI. Trimming removed 6 bases at V and 0 bases at J, with 15 bases between. This CDR3 is built from 15 residues. The CDR3 DNA reads TGTGCCAGCAGCTCGACCGATGCGGCCTCCTACGAGCAGTACTTC. Its protein is CASSSTDAASYEQYF.

This sequence joins TRBV15 and TRBJ2-2; D is possibly TRBD2 (6 bases). Germline V gene sequence: CDR1 LNHNV, CDR2 YYDKDF (reference sequence). The CDR3 contains 17 residues. The germline V and J ends were trimmed by 1 base and 2 bases, with 14 bases remaining between them. DNA of the CDR3: TGTGCCACCAGCAGAGGATATAGCGGACATAACACCGGGGAGCTGTTTTTT. Translated, it gives CATSRGYSGHNTGELFF.

V usage is TRBV28 and J usage is TRBJ1-4; possible D gene TRBD1, 5 bases. Germline V gene lookup returns CDR1 MDHEN and CDR2 SYDVKM. Trimming removed 6 bases at V and 8 bases at J, with 16 bases between. The CDR3 loop spans 14 amino acids. The CDR3 bases are TGTGCCAGCAGCACCTCGGGGGTAAAGGAAAAACTGTTTTTT. The encoded protein is CASSTSGVKEKLFF.

This rearrangement joins TRBV19 to TRBJ1-1; perhaps TRBD1 as D (6 bases). Trimming removed 1 base at V and 5 bases at J, with 14 bases between. The CDR3 is 15 amino acids. The germline gives CDR1 LNHDA, CDR2 SQIVND (reference sequence). The chain's CDR3 is CASSIGPGDTTEAFF. CDR3 coding DNA: TGTGCCAGTAGTATAGGGCCAGGGGATACAACTGAAGCTTTCTTT.

V usage is TRBV19 and J usage is TRBJ2-3, with D possibly being TRBD1 (6 bases). The CDR3 runs 14 residues. Germline V gives CDR1 LNHDA, CDR2 SQIVND (reference sequence). Trimming shortened V by 6 bases and J by 2 bases, and 12 bases separated the two germline ends. For the CDR3, the DNA is TGTGCCAGTAGGTTGACAGGCAACACAGATACGCAGTATTTT. As protein: CASRLTGNTDTQYF.

This clone was picked up a small number of times. The chain combines TRBV24-1 with TRBJ2-2; D ambiguous. Germline V CDR1 and CDR2: KGHDR, SFDVKD. The V end was cut by 4 bases, the J end by 0 bases, with 5 bases between. The CDR3 is 14 residues long. The CDR3 loop is CATSEIANTGELFF. The CDR3 coding sequence is TGTGCCACCAGTGAAATCGCGAACACCGGGGAGCTGTTTTTT.

The chain combines TRBV28 with TRBJ1-6; tentative D call: TRBD1 (5 bases). This CDR3 comprises 14 residues. The V gene's germline CDR1 is MDHEN and CDR2 SYDVKM. Trimming stripped 5 bases from V and 5 bases from J, with 10 bases between. The CDR3, as DNA: TGTGCCAGCAGTCCTCAGGGTAATAATTCACCCCTCCACTTT. Translating gives CASSPQGNNSPLHF.

V is TRBV29-1 and J is TRBJ1-1, with 9 bases that match TRBD1. This CDR3 region has 14 residues. Germline V lookup: CDR1 SQVTM, CDR2 ANQGSEA. V dropped 8 bases and J dropped 4; count of bases not matched to a gene: 11. CDR3 bases: TGCAGCACTAGTCGGGGACAGGGTGTCACTGAAGCTTTCTTT. Translating gives CSTSRGQGVTEAFF.

V gene TRBV6-5 combines with J gene TRBJ1-1; D is undetermined. The CDR3 has 14 amino acids. The germline V gene encodes CDR1 MNHEY and CDR2 SVGAGI. With 2 bases removed from V and 4 bases from J, the gap between germline ends came to 11 bases. CDR3 in amino acids: CASSYTIRSTEAFF. CDR3 nucleotides: TGTGCCAGCAGTTACACCATCCGGAGCACTGAAGCTTTCTTT.

This clone was recorded only once. The chain links TRBV11-3 to TRBJ2-5; D is ambiguous. Germline V gene data show CDR1 as SGHNT and CDR2 as YENEEA. The CDR3 length is 13 residues. The ends were cut back, 3 bases at V and 0 bases at J, with 5 bases in the middle. The CDR3 sequence is CASSLGNQETQYF. The CDR3 bases are TGTGCCAGCAGCTTGGGAAACCAAGAGACCCAGTACTTC.

This clone was observed a handful of times. This chain links TRBV7-3 with TRBJ1-2; TRBD1 is a possible D gene (6 bases). The CDR3 extends over 15 amino acids. CDR1 SGHTA and CDR2 FQGTGA come from the germline V gene. V lost 1 base and J 3 bases, leaving 12 bases between the germline ends. The CDR3 loop is CASSLNPGAHYGYTF. The CDR3, as DNA: TGTGCCAGCAGCTTAAATCCGGGGGCACACTATGGCTACACCTTC.

V and J are TRBV21-1 and TRBJ2-7; the DNA was not used to check the table's D call, TRBD1. TRBV21-1 is flagged as a pseudogene. The CDR3 loop spans 17 amino acids. For the CDR3, the DNA is TGTGCCAGCAGCAGAGACCACCCGGGACAGATTCCTAGGGAGCAGTACTTC. Encoded protein: CASSRDHPGQIPREQYF.

The J gene is TRBJ2-3, the V gene TRBV6-5; 12 positions agree with TRBD1. V dropped 6 bases and J dropped 5; count of bases not matched to a gene: 6. The CDR3 contains 15 residues. Germline V gene data show CDR1 as MNHEY and CDR2 as SVGAGI. In DNA, the CDR3 is TGTGCCAGCAGCCAGGGACAGGGGGCAGGAGATACGCAGTATTTT. Its translation: CASSQGQGAGDTQYF.

The CDR3 bases are TGTGCCAGCAGTTACTCGATAGGCGATCAGCCCCAGCATTTT. The encoded protein is CASSYSIGDQPQHF. The chain carries TRBV6-5 and TRBJ1-5; D unresolved. From germline, CDR1 is MNHEY and CDR2 SVGAGI. V dropped 0 bases and J dropped 5 bases, with 8 bases sitting between them. CDR3 length: 14 residues.